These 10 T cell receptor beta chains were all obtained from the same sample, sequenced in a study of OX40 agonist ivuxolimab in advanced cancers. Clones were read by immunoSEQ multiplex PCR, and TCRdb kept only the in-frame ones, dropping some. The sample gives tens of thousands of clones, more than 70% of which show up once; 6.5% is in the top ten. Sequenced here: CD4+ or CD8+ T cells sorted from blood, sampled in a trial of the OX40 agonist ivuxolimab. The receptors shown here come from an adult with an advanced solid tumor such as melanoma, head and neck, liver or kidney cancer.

The DNA for the CDR3 is TGTGCCAGCAGTTACCTTCGACCAGACACTGAAGCTTTCTTT. Its translation: CASSYLRPDTEAFF. The chain recombines TRBV6-6 with TRBJ1-1; D unclear. This CDR3 comprises 14 residues. Germline V gene data show CDR1 as MNHNY and CDR2 as SVGAGI (reference sequence). Trimming pared 2 bases from V and 3 bases from J, leaving 10 bases between.

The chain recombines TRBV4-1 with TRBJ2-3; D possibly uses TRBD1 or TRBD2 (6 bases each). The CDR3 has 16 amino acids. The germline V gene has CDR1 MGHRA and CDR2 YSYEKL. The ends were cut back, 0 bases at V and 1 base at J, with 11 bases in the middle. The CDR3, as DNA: TGCGCCAGCAGCCAAGAAAGGGGGGCCGGCACAGATACGCAGTATTTT. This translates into CASSQERGAGTDTQYF.

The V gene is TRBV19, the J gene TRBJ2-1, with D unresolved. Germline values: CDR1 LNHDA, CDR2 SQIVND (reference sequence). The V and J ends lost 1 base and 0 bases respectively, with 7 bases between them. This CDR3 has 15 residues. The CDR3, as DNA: TGTGCCAGTAGTATAGGGGGAACCTCCTACAATGAGCAGTTCTTC. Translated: CASSIGGTSYNEQFF.

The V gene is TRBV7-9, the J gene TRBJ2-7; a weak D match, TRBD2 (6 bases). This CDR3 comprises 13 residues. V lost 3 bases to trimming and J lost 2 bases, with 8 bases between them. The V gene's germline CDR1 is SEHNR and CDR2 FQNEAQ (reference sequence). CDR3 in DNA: TGTGCCAGCAGCTTTAGCGGTGCCTACGAGCAGTACTTC. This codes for CASSFSGAYEQYF.

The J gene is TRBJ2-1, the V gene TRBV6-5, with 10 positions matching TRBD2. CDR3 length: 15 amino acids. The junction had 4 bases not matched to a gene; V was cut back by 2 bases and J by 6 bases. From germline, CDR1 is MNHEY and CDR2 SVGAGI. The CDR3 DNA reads TGTGCCAGCAGTTACGCCCTAGCGGGAGCCAATGAGCAGTTCTTC. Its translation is CASSYALAGANEQFF.

The DNA of the CDR3 is TGCGCCAGCAGCTTGGCATTTGCAACTAATGAAAAACTGTTTTTT. Protein: CASSLAFATNEKLFF. The chain links TRBV5-1 to TRBJ1-4, with D hard to call. The CDR3 extends over 15 amino acids. V dropped 0 bases and J dropped 0 bases, with 6 bases sitting between them. Germline values: CDR1 SGHRS, CDR2 YFSETQ.

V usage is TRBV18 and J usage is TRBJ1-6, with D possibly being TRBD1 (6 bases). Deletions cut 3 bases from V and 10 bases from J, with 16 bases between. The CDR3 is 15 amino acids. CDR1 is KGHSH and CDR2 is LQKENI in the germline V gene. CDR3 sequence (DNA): TGTGCCAGCTCACCCGCCGGGACAACAGCCTCACCCCTCCACTTT. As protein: CASSPAGTTASPLHF. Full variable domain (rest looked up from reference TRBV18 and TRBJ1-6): NAGVMQNPRHLVRRRGQEARLRCSPMKGHSHVYWYRQLPEEGLKFMVYLQKENIIDESGMPKERFSAEFPKEGPSILRIQQVVRGDSAAYFCASSPAGTTASPLHFGNGTRLTVT.

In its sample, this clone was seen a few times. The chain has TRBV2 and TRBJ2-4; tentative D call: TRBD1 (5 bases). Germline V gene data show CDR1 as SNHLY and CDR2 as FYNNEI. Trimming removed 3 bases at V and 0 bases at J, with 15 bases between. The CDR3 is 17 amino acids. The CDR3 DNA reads TGTGCCAGCAGTGATGCAGGGAAACTCAGAGCCAAAAACATTCAGTACTTC. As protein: CASSDAGKLRAKNIQYF.

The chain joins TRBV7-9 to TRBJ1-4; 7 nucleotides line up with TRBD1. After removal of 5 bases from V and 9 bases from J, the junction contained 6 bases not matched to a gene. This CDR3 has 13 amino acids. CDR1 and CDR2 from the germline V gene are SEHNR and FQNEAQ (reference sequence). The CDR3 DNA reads TGTGCCAGCAGCCCGGGGGACAGTAAAAAACTGTTTTTT. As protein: CASSPGDSKKLFF.

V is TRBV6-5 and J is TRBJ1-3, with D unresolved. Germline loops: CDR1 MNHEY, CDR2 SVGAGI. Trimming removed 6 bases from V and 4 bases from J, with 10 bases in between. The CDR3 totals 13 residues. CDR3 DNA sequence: TGTGCCAGCAGCCGGGGAGCGGGAAACACCATATATTTT. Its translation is CASSRGAGNTIYF.